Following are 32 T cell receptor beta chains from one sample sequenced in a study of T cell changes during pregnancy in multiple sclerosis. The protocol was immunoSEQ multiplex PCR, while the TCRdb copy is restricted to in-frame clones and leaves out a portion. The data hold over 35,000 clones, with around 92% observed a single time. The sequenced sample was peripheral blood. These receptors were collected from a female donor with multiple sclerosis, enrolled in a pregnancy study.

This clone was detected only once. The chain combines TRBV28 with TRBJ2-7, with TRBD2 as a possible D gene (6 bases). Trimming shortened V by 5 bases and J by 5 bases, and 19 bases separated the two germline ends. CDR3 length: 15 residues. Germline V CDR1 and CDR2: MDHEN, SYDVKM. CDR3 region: CASSPLGTGGNEQYF. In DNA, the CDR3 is TGTGCCAGCAGTCCACTCGGGACTGGAGGGAACGAGCAGTACTTC.

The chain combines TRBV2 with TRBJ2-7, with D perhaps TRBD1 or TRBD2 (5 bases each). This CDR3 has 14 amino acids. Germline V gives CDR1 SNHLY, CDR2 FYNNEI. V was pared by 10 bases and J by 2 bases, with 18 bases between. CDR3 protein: CATQPGTVTYEQYF. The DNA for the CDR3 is TGTGCCACCCAGCCGGGGACGGTGACCTACGAGCAGTACTTC.

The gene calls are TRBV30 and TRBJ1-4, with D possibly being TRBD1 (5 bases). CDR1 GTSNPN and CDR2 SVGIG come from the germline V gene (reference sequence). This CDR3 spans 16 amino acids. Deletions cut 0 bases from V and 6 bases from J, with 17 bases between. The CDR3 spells CAWSVGLGAEHEKLFF. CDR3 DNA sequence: TGTGCCTGGAGTGTCGGCCTTGGGGCTGAACATGAAAAACTGTTTTTT.

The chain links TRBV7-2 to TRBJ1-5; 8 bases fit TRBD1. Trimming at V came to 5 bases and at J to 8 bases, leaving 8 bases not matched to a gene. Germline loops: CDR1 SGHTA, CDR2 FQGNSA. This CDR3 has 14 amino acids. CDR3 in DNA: TGTGCCAGCAGCGACACGGGACAGGTTAAGCCCCAGCATTTT. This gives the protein CASSDTGQVKPQHF. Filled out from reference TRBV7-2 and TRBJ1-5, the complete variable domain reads GAGVSQSPSNKVTEKGKDVELRCDPISGHTALYWYRQSLGQGLEFLIYFQGNSAPDKSGLPSDRFSAERTGGSVSTLTIQRTQQEDSAVYLCASSDTGQVKPQHFGDGTRLSIL.

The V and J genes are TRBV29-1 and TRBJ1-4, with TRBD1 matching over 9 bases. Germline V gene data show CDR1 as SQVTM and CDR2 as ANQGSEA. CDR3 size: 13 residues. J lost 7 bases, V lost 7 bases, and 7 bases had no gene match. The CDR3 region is CSAGGQGVEKLFF. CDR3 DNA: TGCAGCGCCGGGGGACAGGGTGTTGAAAAACTGTTTTTT. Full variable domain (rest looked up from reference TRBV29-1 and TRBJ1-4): SAVISQKPSRDICQRGTSLTIQCQVDSQVTMMFWYRQQPGQSLTLIATANQGSEATYESGFVIDKFPISRPNLTFSTLTVSNMSPEDSSIYLCSAGGQGVEKLFFGSGTQLSVL.

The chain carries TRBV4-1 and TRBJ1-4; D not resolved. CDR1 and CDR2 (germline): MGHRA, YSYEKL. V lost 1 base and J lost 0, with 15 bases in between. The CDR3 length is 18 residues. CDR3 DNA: TGCGCCAGCAGCCAAGTCGTGGTTAGGGTTACAACTAATGAAAAACTGTTTTTT. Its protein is CASSQVVVRVTTNEKLFF.

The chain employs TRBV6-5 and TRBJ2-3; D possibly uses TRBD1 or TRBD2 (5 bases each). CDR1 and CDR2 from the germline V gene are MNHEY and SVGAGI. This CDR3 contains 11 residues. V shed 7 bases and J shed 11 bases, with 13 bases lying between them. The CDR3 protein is CASTSGTGQYF. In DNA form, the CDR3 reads TGTGCCAGCACATCCGGGACGGGGCAGTATTTT.

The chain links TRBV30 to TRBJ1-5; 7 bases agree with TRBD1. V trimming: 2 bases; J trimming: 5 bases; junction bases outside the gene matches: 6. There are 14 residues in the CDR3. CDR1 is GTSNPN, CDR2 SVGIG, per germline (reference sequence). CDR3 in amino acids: CAWSSEQGHQPQHF. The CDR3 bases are TGTGCCTGGAGTTCTGAACAGGGGCATCAGCCCCAGCATTTT. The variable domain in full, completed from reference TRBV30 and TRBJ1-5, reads SQTIHQWPATLVQPVGSPLSLECTVEGTSNPNLYWYRQAAGRGLQLLFYSVGIGQISSEVPQNLSASRPQDRQFILSSKKLLLSDSGFYLCAWSSEQGHQPQHFGDGTRLSIL.

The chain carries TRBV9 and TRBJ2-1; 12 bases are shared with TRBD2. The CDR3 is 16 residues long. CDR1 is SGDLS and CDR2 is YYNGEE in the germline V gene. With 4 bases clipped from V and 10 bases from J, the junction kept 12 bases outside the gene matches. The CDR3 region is CASSPRTSGTYGEQFF. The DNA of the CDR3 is TGTGCCAGCAGCCCCCGGACTAGCGGGACCTATGGGGAGCAGTTCTTC.

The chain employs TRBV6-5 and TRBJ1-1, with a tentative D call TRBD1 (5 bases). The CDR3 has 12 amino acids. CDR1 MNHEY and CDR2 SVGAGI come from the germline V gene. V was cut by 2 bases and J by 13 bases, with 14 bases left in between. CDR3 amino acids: CASSYRGSLVFF. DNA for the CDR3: TGTGCCAGCAGTTACCGGGGGAGTTTGGTTTTCTTT.

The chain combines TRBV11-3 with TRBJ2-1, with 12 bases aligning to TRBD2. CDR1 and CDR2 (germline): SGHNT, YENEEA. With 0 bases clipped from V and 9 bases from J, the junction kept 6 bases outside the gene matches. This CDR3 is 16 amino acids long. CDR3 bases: TGTGCCAGCAGCTTAGATCTGACTAGCGGGAGTGGTGAGCAGTTCTTC. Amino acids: CASSLDLTSGSGEQFF.

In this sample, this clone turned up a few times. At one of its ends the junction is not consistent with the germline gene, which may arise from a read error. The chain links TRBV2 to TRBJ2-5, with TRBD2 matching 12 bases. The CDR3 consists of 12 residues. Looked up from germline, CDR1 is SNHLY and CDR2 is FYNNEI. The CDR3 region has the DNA TGTGCCAGCATCAGGGCTAGCGGGGGGGGAGACTTC. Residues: CASIRASGGGDF.

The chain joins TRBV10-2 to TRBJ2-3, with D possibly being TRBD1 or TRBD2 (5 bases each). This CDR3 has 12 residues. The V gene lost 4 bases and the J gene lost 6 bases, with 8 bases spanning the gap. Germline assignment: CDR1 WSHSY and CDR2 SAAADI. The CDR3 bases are TGCGCCAGCAGTGGGGGCGGGGATACGCAGTATTTT. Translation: CASSGGGDTQYF.

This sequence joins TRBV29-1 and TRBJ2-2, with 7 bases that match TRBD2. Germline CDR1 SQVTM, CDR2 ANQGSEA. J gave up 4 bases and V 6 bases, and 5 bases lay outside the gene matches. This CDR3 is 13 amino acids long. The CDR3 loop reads CSVTSEPTGELFF. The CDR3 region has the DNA TGCAGCGTAACTAGCGAGCCCACCGGGGAGCTGTTTTTT.

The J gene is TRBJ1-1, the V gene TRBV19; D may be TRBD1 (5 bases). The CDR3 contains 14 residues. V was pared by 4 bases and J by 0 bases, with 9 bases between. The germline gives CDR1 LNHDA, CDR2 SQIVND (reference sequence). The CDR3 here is CASSKQDLNTEAFF. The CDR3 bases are TGTGCCAGTAGTAAACAGGACCTGAACACTGAAGCTTTCTTT.

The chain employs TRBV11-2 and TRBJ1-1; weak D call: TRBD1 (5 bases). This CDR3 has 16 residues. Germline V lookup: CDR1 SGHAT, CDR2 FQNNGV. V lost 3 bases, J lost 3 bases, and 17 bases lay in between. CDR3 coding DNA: TGTGCCAGCAGCTTTCCCGGGTGGGGGAGGCACACTGAAGCTTTCTTT. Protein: CASSFPGWGRHTEAFF.

The CDR3 nucleotides read TGTGCCAGCAGTTTACTTAACAGGGGGGATGGCAATGAGCAGTTCTTC. This codes for CASSLLNRGDGNEQFF. The rearrangement joins TRBV28 to TRBJ2-1; TRBD1 agrees at 8 bases. This CDR3 region has 16 residues. With V trimmed by 2 bases and J by 6 bases, 9 bases remained unmatched. Per the germline V gene, CDR1 is MDHEN and CDR2 is SYDVKM. The full variable domain, rest sourced from reference TRBV28 and TRBJ2-1, is DVKVTQSSRYLVKRTGEKVFLECVQDMDHENMFWYRQDPGLGLRLIYFSYDVKMKEKGDIPEGYSVSREKKERFSLILESASTNQTSMYLCASSLLNRGDGNEQFFGPGTRLTVL.

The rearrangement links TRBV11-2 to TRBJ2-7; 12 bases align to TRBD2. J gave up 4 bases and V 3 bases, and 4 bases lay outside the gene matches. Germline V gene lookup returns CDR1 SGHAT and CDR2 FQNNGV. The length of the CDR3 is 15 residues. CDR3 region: CASSFLAGGGYEQYF. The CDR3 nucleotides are TGTGCCAGCAGCTTCCTAGCGGGAGGGGGATACGAGCAGTACTTC.

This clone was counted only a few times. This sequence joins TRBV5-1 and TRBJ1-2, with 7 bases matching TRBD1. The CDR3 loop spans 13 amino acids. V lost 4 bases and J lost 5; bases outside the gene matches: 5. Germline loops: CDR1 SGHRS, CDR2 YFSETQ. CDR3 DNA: TGCGCCAGCAGCACCGGGACAGAGTATGGCTACACCTTC. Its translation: CASSTGTEYGYTF.

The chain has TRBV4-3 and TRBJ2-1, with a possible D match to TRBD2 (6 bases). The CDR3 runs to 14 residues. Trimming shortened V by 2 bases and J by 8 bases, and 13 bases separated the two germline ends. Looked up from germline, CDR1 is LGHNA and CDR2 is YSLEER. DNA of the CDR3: TGCGCCAGCAGCCAATTATCCGGGAGTTATGAGCAGTTCTTC. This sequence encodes CASSQLSGSYEQFF.

The CDR3 coding sequence is TGTGCCAGCTCACCGGTATCTAGCACAGATACGCAGTATTTT. It translates to CASSPVSSTDTQYF. V usage is TRBV18 and J usage is TRBJ2-3; D gene ambiguous. The CDR3 covers 14 residues. Trimming shortened V by 3 bases and J by 0 bases, and 7 bases separated the two germline ends. Germline assignment: CDR1 KGHSH and CDR2 LQKENI.

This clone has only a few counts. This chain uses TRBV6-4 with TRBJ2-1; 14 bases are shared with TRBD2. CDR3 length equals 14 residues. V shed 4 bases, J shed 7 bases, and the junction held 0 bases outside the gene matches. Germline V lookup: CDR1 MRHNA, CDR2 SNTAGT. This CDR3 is CASSGLAGGNEQFF. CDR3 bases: TGTGCCAGCAGTGGACTAGCGGGAGGGAATGAGCAGTTCTTC.

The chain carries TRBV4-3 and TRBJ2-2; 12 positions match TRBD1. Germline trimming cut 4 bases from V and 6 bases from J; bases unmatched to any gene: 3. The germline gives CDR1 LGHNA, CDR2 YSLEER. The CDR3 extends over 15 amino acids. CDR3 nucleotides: TGCGCCAGCAGCCTGGGGACAGGGGGCCCCGGGGAGCTGTTTTTT. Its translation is CASSLGTGGPGELFF.

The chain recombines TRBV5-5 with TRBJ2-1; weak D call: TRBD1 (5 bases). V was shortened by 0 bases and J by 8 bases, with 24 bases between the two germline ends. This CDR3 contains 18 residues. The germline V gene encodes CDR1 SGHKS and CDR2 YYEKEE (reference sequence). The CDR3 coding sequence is TGTGCCAGCAGCTTGGCCTCGCAGGGTCCGAAACATCATTATGAGCAGTTCTTC. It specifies CASSLASQGPKHHYEQFF.

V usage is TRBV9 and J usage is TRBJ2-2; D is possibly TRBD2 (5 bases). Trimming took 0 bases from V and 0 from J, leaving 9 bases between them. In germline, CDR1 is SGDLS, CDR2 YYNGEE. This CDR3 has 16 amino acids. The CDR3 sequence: CASSVGGVTNTGELFF. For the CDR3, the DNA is TGTGCCAGCAGCGTAGGGGGAGTTACGAACACCGGGGAGCTGTTTTTT.

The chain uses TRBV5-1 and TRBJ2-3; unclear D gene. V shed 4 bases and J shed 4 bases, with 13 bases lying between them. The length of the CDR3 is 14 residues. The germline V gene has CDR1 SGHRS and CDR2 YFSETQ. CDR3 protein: CASSPLPTPDTQYF. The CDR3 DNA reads TGCGCCAGCAGCCCATTACCTACACCAGATACGCAGTATTTT.

The CDR3 protein is CAISDGDRGLDTEAFF. CDR3 coding DNA: TGTGCCATCAGTGATGGGGACAGGGGGCTGGACACTGAAGCTTTCTTT. The chain is built from TRBV10-3 and TRBJ1-1; 12 bases align to TRBD1. This CDR3 region has 16 residues. Germline assignment: CDR1 ENHRY and CDR2 SYGVKD. V shed 3 bases and J 3 bases; nucleotides not matched to a gene: 5.

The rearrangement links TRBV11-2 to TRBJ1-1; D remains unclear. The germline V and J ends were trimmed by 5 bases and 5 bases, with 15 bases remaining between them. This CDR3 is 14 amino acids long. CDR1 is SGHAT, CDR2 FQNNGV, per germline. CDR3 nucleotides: TGTGCCAGCAGCCCTCGCCCAATAGGAACTGAAGCTTTCTTT. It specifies CASSPRPIGTEAFF.

The CDR3 reads CASSSGTSTGELFF. The CDR3 coding sequence is TGCGCCAGCAGCTCCGGGACTAGCACCGGGGAGCTGTTTTTT. The rearrangement joins TRBV5-1 to TRBJ2-2, with TRBD2 matching 8 bases. J gave up 4 bases and V 3 bases, and 2 bases lay outside the gene matches. The CDR3 spans 14 residues. Germline CDR1 reads SGHRS; CDR2 reads YFSETQ.

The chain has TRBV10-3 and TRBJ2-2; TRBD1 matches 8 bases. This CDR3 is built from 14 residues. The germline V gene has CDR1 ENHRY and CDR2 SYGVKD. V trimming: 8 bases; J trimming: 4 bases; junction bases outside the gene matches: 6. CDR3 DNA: TGTGCCATCGGGGGACAGGCGTCCACCGGGGAGCTGTTTTTT. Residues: CAIGGQASTGELFF.

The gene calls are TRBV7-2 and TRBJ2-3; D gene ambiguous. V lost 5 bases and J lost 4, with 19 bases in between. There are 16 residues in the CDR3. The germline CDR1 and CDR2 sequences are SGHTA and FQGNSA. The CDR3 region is CASSPLARPFSDTQYF. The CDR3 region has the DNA TGTGCCAGCAGCCCTCTGGCAAGGCCTTTTTCAGATACGCAGTATTTT.

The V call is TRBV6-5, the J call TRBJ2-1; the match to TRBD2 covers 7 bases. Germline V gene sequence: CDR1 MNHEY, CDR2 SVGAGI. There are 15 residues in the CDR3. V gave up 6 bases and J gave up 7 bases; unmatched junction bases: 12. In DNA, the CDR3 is TGTGCCAGCAGCCTAGCGGATTTCCCCCTGAATGAGCAGTTCTTC. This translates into CASSLADFPLNEQFF.